The source of this TCR beta chain is a study of control samples from healthy donors and cancer patients. Germline CDR1 and CDR2: MDHEN and SYDVKM. The length of the CDR3 is 15 residues. Losses at the gene ends were 5 bases for V and 3 bases for J; bases not matched to a gene: 9. The assay was immunoSEQ multiplex PCR, and TCRdb's table has in-frame clones only and misses some. Here the sample spans roughly 150,000 clones, 92% being singletons. The sample consisted of blood. This chain joins TRBV28 and TRBJ2-7; TRBD1 agrees at 8 bases. The TCR comes from a woman aged 30 to 39 in good health. The CDR3 nucleotides are TGTGCCAGCAGTCTTCTCCAAGACAGGGGCTACGAGCAGTACTTC. Translated: CASSLLQDRGYEQYF.